One and the same sample provided the 6 T cell receptor beta chains below, sequenced in a study of blood T cell repertoires in COVID-19. The method was immunoSEQ multiplex PCR; TCRdb's version includes in-frame clones alone and lacks a portion of them. The table lists about 48,000 clones, about nine tenths of them singletons. Sample: peripheral blood. These receptors all stem from a man between 65 and 85 years old with acute or convalescent COVID-19.

The genes are TRBV4-1 and TRBJ1-5, with TRBD1 matching 7 bases. Germline V lookup: CDR1 MGHRA, CDR2 YSYEKL. The CDR3 length is 18 residues. J was trimmed by 2 bases and V by 3 bases; bases with no gene match: 13. In DNA form, the CDR3 reads TGCGCCAGCAGCCACGCGGTGACAGGGATTAAGGGCAATCAGCCCCAGCATTTT. It encodes CASSHAVTGIKGNQPQHF.

This chain links TRBV5-6 with TRBJ1-5, with a weak D call TRBD1 (6 bases). CDR1 and CDR2 from the germline V gene are SGHDT and YYEEEE. V lost 2 bases to trimming and J lost 5 bases, with 14 bases between them. The CDR3 runs 15 residues. The CDR3 is CASSLTGKRDQPQHF. CDR3 in DNA: TGTGCCAGCAGCTTAACAGGGAAAAGAGATCAGCCCCAGCATTTT.

This clone turned up a few times. V usage is TRBV5-5 and J usage is TRBJ2-7, with 9 bases matching TRBD1. CDR1 and CDR2 from the germline V gene are SGHKS and YYEKEE (reference sequence). The CDR3 runs to 16 residues. V dropped 0 bases and J dropped 3; count of bases not matched to a gene: 7. CDR3 in DNA: TGTGCCAGCAGCTTGGCCTTGGGGACAGGGTACTACGAGCAGTACTTC. Protein sequence: CASSLALGTGYYEQYF.

This clone has only one observation. The chain employs TRBV19 and TRBJ2-2, with 10 nucleotides matching TRBD2. The CDR3 runs to 15 residues. V lost 4 bases to trimming and J lost 7 bases; unmatched junction nucleotides: 6. CDR1 LNHDA and CDR2 SQIVND come from the germline V gene (reference sequence). This CDR3 is CASSTSGGGFGELFF. For the CDR3, the DNA is TGTGCCAGTAGTACTAGCGGGGGAGGGTTCGGGGAGCTGTTTTTT.

The chain combines TRBV27 with TRBJ1-6; D possibly corresponds to TRBD1 (5 bases). Trimming left V 3 bases short and J 14 bases short, with 17 bases between. This CDR3 has 14 amino acids. Germline CDR1 reads MNHEY; CDR2 reads SMNVEV (reference sequence). The CDR3 here is CASSLADSTHSLHF. The DNA for the CDR3 is TGTGCCAGCAGTTTGGCAGACAGCACACATTCCCTCCACTTT.

The chain's CDR3 is CASSLTGTGLYNEQFF. CDR3 DNA sequence: TGTGCCAGCAGCTTAACTGGGACAGGTCTTTACAATGAGCAGTTCTTC. The chain recombines TRBV7-3 with TRBJ2-1; TRBD1 agrees at 8 bases. V lost 0 bases and J lost 4; bases outside the gene matches: 5. The length of the CDR3 is 16 residues. Looked up from germline, CDR1 is SGHTA and CDR2 is FQGTGA.